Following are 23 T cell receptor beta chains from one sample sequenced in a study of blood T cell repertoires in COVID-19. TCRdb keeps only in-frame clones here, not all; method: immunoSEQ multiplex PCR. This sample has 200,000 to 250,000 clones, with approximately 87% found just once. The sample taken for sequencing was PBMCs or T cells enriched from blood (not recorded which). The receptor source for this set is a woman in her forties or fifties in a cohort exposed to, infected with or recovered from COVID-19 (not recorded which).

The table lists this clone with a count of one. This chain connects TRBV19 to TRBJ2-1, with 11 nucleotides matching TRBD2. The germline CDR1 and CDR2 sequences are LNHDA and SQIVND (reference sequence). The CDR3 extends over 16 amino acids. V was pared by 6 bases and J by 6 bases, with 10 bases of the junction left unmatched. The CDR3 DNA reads TGTGCCAGTAGCCATAGCGGGGGGGCCGGAGGCAATGAGCAGTTCTTC. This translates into CASSHSGGAGGNEQFF.

In DNA, the CDR3 is TGTGCCAGCAGCGTAATTTCCAGGGGGAACACTGAAGCTTTCTTT. The encoded protein is CASSVISRGNTEAFF. V and J are TRBV7-2 and TRBJ1-1; a weak D match, TRBD1 (6 bases). The germline CDR1 and CDR2 sequences are SGHTA and FQGNSA. The CDR3 loop spans 15 amino acids. Trimming stripped 5 bases from V and 1 base from J, with 14 bases between. The full variable domain, completed using reference TRBV7-2 and TRBJ1-1, is GAGVSQSPSNKVTEKGKDVELRCDPISGHTALYWYRQSLGQGLEFLIYFQGNSAPDKSGLPSDRFSAERTGGSVSTLTIQRTQQEDSAVYLCASSVISRGNTEAFFGQGTRLTVV.

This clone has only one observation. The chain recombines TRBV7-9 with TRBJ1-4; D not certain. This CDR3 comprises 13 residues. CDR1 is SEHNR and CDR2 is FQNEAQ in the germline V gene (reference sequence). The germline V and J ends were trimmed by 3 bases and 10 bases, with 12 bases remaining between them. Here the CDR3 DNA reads TGTGCCAGCAGCTTTTTAGAGGGAGGAAAACTGTTTTTT. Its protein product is CASSFLEGGKLFF.

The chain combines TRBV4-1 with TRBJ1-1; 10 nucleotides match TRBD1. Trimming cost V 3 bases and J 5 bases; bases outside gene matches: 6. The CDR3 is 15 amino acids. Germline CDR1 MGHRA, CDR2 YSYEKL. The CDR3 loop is CASSHPGQGMTEAFF. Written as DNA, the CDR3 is TGCGCCAGCAGCCACCCGGGACAGGGGATGACTGAAGCTTTCTTT.

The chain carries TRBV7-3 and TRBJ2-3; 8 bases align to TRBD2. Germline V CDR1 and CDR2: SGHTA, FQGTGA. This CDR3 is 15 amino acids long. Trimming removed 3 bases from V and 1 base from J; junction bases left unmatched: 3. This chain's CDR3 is CASSFSGDRTDTQYF. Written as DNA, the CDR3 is TGTGCCAGCAGCTTTAGCGGGGATCGCACAGATACGCAGTATTTT.

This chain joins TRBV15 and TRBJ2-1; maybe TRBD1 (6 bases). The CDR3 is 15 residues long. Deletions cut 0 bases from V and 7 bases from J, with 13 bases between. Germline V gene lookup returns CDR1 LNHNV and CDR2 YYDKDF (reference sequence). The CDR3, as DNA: TGTGCCACCAGCAGAGATCAGGGGATTTGGAATGAGCAGTTCTTC. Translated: CATSRDQGIWNEQFF.

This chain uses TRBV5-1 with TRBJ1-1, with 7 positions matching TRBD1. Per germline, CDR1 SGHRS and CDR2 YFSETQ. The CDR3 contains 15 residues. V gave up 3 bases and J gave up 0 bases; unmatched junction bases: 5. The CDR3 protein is CASSWTGSLNTEAFF. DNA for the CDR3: TGCGCCAGCAGCTGGACAGGTTCGTTGAACACTGAAGCTTTCTTT.

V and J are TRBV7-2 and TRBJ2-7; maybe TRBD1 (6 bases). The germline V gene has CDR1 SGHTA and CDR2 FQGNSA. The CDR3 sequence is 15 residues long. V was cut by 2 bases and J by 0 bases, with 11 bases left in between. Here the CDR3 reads CASSLFGTSSYEQYF. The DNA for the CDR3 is TGTGCCAGCAGCTTATTTGGGACAAGCTCCTACGAGCAGTACTTC.

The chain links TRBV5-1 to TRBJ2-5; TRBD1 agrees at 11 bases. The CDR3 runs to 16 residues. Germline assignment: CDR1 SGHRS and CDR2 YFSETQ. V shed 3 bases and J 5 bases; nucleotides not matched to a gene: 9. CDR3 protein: CASSSGQGAGMETQYF. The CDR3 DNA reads TGCGCCAGCAGCTCAGGACAGGGGGCTGGTATGGAGACCCAGTACTTC.

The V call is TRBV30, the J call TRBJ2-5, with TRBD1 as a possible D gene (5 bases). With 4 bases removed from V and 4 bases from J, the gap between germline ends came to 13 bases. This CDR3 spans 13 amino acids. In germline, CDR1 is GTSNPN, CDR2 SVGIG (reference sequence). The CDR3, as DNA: TGTGCCTGGACAGGGTTCTTTGGAGAGACCCAGTACTTC. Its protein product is CAWTGFFGETQYF.

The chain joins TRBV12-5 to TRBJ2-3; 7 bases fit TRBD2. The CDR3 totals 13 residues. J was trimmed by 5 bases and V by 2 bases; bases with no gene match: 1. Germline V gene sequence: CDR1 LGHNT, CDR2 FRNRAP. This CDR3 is CASGLLAGDTQYF. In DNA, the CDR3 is TGTGCTAGTGGTTTGTTAGCGGGAGATACGCAGTATTTT. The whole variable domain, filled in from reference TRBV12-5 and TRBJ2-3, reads DARVTQTPRHKVTEMGQEVTMRCQPILGHNTVFWYRQTMMQGLELLAYFRNRAPLDDSGMPKDRFSAEMPDATLATLKIQPSEPRDSAVYFCASGLLAGDTQYFGPGTRLTVL.

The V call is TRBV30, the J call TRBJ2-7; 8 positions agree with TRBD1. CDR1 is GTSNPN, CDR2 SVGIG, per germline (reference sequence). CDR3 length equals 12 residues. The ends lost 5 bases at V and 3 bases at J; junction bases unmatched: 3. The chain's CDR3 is CAWQGAYYEQYF. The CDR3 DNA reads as TGTGCCTGGCAGGGGGCCTACTACGAGCAGTACTTC.

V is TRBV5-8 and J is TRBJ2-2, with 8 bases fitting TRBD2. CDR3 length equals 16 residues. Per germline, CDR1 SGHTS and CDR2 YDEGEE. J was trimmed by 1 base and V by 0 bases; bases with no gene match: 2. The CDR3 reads CASSLAAGGNTGELFF. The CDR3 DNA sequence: TGTGCCAGCAGCTTGGCGGCGGGAGGGAACACCGGGGAGCTGTTTTTT. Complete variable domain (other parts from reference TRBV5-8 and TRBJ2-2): EAGVTQSPTHLIKTRGQQATLRCSPISGHTSVYWYQQALGLGLQFLLWYDEGEERNRGNFPPRFSGRQFPNYSSELNVNALELEDSALYLCASSLAAGGNTGELFFGEGSRLTVL.

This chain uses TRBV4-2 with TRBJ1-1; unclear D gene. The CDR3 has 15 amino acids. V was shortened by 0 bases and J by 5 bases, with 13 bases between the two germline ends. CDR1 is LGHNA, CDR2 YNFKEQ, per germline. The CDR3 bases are TGTGCCAGCAGCCAAGAAGCCGGGGTCGGGACTGAAGCTTTCTTT. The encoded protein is CASSQEAGVGTEAFF.

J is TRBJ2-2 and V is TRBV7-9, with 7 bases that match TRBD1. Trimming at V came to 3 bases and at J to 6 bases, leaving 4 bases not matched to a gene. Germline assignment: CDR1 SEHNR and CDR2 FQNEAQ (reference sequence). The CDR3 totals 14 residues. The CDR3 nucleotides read TGTGCCAGCAGCTTCCCTGACAGGGCCGGGGAGCTGTTTTTT. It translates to CASSFPDRAGELFF.

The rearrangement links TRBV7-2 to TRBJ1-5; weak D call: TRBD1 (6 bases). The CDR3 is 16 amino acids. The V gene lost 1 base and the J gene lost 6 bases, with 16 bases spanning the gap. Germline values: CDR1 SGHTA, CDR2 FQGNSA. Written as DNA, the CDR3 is TGTGCCAGCAGCTTAGTTCCGGGGGGCGGGTTTCAGCCCCAGCATTTT. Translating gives CASSLVPGGGFQPQHF.

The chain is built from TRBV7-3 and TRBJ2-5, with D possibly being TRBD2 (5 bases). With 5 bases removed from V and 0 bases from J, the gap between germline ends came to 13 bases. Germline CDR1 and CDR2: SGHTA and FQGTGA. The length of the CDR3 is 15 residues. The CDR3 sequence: CASSPQSGNQETQYF. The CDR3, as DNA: TGTGCCAGCAGCCCCCAATCGGGGAACCAAGAGACCCAGTACTTC. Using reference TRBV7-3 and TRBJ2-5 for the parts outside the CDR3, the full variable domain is GAGVSQTPSNKVTEKGKYVELRCDPISGHTALYWYRQSLGQGPEFLIYFQGTGAADDSGLPNDRFFAVRPEGSVSTLKIQRTERGDSAVYLCASSPQSGNQETQYFGPGTRLLVL.

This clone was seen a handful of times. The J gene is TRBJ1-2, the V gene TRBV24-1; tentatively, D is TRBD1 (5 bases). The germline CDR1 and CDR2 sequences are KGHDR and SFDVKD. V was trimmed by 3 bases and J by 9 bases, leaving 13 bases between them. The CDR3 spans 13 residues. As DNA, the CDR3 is TGTGCCACCAGTGATCCAGGGAAAAACCGCTACACCTTC. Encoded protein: CATSDPGKNRYTF.

The CDR3 DNA sequence: TGTGCCAGCAGTGACTCGAGATCTAATAGCAATCAGCCCCAGCATTTT. It translates to CASSDSRSNSNQPQHF. The chain recombines TRBV6-4 with TRBJ1-5; D is undetermined. V was trimmed by 0 bases and J by 0 bases, leaving 9 bases between them. The CDR3 extends over 16 amino acids. The germline V gene has CDR1 MRHNA and CDR2 SNTAGT.

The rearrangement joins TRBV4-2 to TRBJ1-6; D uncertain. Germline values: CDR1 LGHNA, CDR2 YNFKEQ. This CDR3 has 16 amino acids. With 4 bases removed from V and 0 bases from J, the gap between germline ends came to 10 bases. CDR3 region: CASSLGSSSYNSPLHF. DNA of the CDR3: TGTGCCAGCAGCCTGGGCAGTTCCTCCTATAATTCACCCCTCCACTTT.

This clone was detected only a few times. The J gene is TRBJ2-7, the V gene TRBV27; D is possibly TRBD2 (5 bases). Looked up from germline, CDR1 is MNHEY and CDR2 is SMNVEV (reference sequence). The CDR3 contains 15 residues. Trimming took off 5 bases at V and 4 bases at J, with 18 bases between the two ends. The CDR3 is CASSLVGIPPYEQYF. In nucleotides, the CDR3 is TGTGCCAGCAGTCTGGTCGGGATACCCCCGTACGAGCAGTACTTC.

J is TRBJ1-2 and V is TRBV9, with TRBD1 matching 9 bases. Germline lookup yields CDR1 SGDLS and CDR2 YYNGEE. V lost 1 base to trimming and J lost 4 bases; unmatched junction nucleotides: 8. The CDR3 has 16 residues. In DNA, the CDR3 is TGTGCCAGCAGCGTACAATCCGGGACAGGGAGCTATGGCTACACCTTC. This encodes CASSVQSGTGSYGYTF.

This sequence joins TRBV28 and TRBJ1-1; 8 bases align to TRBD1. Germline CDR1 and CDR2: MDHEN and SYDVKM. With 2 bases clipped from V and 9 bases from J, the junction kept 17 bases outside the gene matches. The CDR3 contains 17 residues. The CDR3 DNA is TGTGCCAGCAGTTTAAGCGGGACAGGCGGGTTGGGCTGGAAAGCTTTCTTT. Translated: CASSLSGTGGLGWKAFF.